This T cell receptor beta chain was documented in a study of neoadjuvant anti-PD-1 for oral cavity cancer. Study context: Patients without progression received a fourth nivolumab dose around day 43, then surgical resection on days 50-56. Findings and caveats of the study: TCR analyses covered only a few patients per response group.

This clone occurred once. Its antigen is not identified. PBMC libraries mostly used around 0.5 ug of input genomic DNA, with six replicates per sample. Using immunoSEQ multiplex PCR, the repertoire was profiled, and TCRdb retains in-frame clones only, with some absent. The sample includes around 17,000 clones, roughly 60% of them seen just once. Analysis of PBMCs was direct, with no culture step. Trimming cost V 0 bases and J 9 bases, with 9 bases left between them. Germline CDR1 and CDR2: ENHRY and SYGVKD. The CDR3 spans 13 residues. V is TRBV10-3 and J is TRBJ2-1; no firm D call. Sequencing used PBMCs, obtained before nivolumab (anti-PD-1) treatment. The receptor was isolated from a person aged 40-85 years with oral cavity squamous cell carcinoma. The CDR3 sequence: CAISESRAGEQFF. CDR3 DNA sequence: TGTGCCATCAGTGAGTCCCGAGCCGGTGAGCAGTTCTTC.